The next 9 T cell receptor beta chains were all read from a single sample in a study of Graves' ophthalmopathy and Graves' hyperthyroidism. RNA transcripts yielded amplified TCR beta CDR3 regions. The authors performed first-round RT-PCR with HTBI primers and then a second-round multiplex PCR. TCRdb reprocessed the multiplex PCR reads with MiXCR, giving one entry per CDR3 protein. The sample comprises around 1.1 million distinct CDR3 sequences, about 35% of which are singletons, and approximately 12% rests with the top ten. Source material: peripheral blood or thyroid tissue (not recorded which). These receptors originate from an adult man with Graves' hyperthyroidism.

This clonotype was seen many times. The gene calls are TRBV24-1 and TRBJ2-2, with a tentative D call TRBD2 (6 bases). The CDR3 consists of 15 residues. Germline V gene data show CDR1 as KGHDR and CDR2 as SFDVKD. Trimming removed 5 bases at V and 8 bases at J, with 17 bases between. In DNA form, the CDR3 reads TGTGCCACCAGTGCCGGGACTCACACTATAGGGGAGCTGTTTTTT. Translated, it gives CATSAGTHTIGELFF.

In this sample, this clonotype turned up many times. V gene TRBV10-3 combines with J gene TRBJ1-2, with a weak D call TRBD1 (5 bases). In germline, CDR1 is ENHRY, CDR2 SYGVKD. V lost 2 bases to trimming and J lost 3 bases, with 10 bases between them. The CDR3 runs 14 residues. CDR3 amino acids: CAISEGAVDYGYTF. The CDR3 nucleotides read TGTGCCATCAGTGAGGGGGCGGTCGACTATGGCTACACCTTC.

This chain joins TRBV7-8 and TRBJ2-2, with 8 bases that match TRBD1. J was trimmed by 3 bases and V by 2 bases; bases with no gene match: 5. Germline V gene sequence: CDR1 SGHVS, CDR2 FQNEAQ. This CDR3 has 16 residues. CDR3 amino acids: CASSLPDRVYTGELFF. In nucleotides, the CDR3 is TGTGCCAGCAGCTTACCGGACAGGGTGTACACCGGGGAGCTGTTTTTT. The full variable domain, completed using reference TRBV7-8 and TRBJ2-2, is GAGVSQSPRYKVAKRGQDVALRCDPISGHVSLFWYQQALGQGPEFLTYFQNEAQLDKSGLPSDRFFAERPEGSVSTLKIQRTQQEDSAVYLCASSLPDRVYTGELFFGEGSRLTVL.

There are many counts of this clonotype. The chain links TRBV5-4 to TRBJ1-2; unclear D gene. Trimming took 0 bases from V and 6 from J, leaving 15 bases between them. Germline values: CDR1 SGHNT, CDR2 YYREEE (reference sequence). This CDR3 is 15 amino acids long. The CDR3 DNA reads TGTGCCAGCAGCTTGGTCGAAGGGAAGGGTGATGGCTACACCTTC. Protein: CASSLVEGKGDGYTF.

The V gene is TRBV12-3 or TRBV12-4, the J gene TRBJ2-2; TRBD2 might be the D (6 bases). The CDR3 is made up of 16 amino acids. Trimming removed 3 bases from V and 2 bases from J, with 13 bases in between. The CDR3 nucleotides are TGTGCCAGCAGTTTCCCTGCGGGACCTAACACCGGGGAGCTGTTTTTT. Its translation is CASSFPAGPNTGELFF.

V gene TRBV6-5 combines with J gene TRBJ1-6, with D tentatively TRBD1 (6 bases). CDR3 length: 15 amino acids. The V gene's germline CDR1 is MNHEY and CDR2 SVGAGI. Between the trimmed V and J ends, which lost 6 bases and 9 bases, there was a span of 18 bases. The CDR3 spells CASRRTENRVSPLHF. CDR3 bases: TGTGCCAGCAGACGGACAGAGAATCGTGTTTCACCCCTCCACTTT.

This clonotype was detected a few times. V is TRBV7-9 and J is TRBJ2-7; 10 bases line up with TRBD1. The germline CDR1 and CDR2 sequences are SEHNR and FQNEAQ (reference sequence). V lost 0 bases, J lost 7 bases, and 15 bases stayed unmatched. There are 18 residues in the CDR3. The CDR3 nucleotides are TGTGCCAGCAGCTTAGCTGTGGGTACGCGACAGGGGGCGAGGGAGCAGTACTTC. This translates into CASSLAVGTRQGAREQYF.

This clonotype was found many times. The CDR3 region is CASSLVVNNYGYTF. In nucleotides, the CDR3 is TGTGCCAGCAGCTTAGTTGTCAATAACTATGGCTACACCTTC. V and J are TRBV7-9 and TRBJ1-2, with D unclear. This CDR3 comprises 14 residues. Germline V CDR1 and CDR2: SEHNR, FQNEAQ (reference sequence). Trimming stripped 1 base from V and 1 base from J, with 7 bases between. Looking up the rest from reference TRBV7-9 and TRBJ1-2 gives the full variable domain: DTGVSQNPRHKITKRGQNVTFRCDPISEHNRLYWYRQTLGQGPEFLTYFQNEAQLEKSRLLSDRFSAERPKGSFSTLEIQRTEQGDSAMYLCASSLVVNNYGYTFGSGTRLTVV.

J is TRBJ2-2 and V is TRBV24-1; the D call may be TRBD1 or TRBD2 (6 bases each). The V end was cut by 3 bases, the J end by 3 bases, with 10 bases between. In germline, CDR1 is KGHDR, CDR2 SFDVKD. The CDR3 totals 15 residues. As DNA, the CDR3 is TGTGCCACCAGTGATGCAGGGGAGGACACCGGGGAGCTGTTTTTT. Translated, it gives CATSDAGEDTGELFF.